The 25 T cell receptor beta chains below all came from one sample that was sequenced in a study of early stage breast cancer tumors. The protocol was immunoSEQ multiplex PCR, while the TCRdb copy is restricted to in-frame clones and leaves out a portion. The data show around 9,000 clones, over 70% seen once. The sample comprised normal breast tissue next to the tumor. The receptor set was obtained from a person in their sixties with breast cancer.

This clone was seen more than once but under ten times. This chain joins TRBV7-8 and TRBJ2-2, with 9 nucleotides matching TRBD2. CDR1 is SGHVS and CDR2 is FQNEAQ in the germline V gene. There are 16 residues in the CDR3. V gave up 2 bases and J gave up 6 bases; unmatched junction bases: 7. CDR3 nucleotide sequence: TGTGCCAGCAGCTTACTGGGAGCGGGAGGAGCCGGGGAGCTGTTTTTT. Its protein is CASSLLGAGGAGELFF.

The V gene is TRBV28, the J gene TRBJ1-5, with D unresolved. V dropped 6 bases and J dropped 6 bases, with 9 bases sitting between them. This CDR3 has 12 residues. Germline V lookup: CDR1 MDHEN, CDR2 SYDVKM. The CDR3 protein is CASRAVSQPQHF. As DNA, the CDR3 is TGTGCCAGCAGGGCGGTGAGTCAGCCCCAGCATTTT.

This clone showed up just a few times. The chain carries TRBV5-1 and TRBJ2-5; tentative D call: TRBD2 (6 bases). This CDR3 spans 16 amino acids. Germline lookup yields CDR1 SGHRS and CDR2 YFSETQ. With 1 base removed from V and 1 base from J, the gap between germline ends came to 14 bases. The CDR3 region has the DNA TGCGCCAGCAGCTTGTCGGGAGTTTTGGGCCAAGAGACCCAGTACTTC. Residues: CASSLSGVLGQETQYF.

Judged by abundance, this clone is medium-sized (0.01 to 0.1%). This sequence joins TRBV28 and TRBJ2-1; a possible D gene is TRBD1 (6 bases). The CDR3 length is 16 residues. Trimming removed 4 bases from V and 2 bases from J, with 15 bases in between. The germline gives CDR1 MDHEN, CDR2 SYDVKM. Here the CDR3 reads CASSSSDSFPYNEQFF. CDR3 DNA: TGTGCCAGCAGTTCCTCGGACAGCTTTCCCTACAATGAGCAGTTCTTC.

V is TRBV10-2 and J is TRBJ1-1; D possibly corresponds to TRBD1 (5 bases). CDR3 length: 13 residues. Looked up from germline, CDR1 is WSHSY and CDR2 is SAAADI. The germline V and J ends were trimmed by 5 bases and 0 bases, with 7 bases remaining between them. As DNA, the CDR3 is TGCGCCAGCAGTACACAGGTGAACACTGAAGCTTTCTTT. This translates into CASSTQVNTEAFF.

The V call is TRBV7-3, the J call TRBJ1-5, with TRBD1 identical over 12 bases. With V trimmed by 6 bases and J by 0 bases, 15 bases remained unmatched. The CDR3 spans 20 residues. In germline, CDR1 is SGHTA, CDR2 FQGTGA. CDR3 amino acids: CASSGGSEGQGARSNQPQHF. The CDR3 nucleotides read TGTGCCAGCAGTGGGGGTTCGGAGGGACAGGGGGCGCGTAGCAATCAGCCCCAGCATTTT.

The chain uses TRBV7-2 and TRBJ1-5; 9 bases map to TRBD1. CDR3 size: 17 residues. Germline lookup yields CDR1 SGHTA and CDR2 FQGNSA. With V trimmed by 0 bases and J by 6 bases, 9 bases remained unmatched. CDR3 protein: CASSLAGGQGGSQPQHF. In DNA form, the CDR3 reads TGTGCCAGCAGCTTAGCGGGGGGACAGGGAGGTAGTCAGCCCCAGCATTTT.

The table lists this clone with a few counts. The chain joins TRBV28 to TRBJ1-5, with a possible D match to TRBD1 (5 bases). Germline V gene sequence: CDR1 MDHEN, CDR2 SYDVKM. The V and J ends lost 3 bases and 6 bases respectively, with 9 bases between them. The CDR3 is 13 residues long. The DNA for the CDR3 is TGTGCCAGCAGTTTGGGAGGGGTTCAGCCCCAGCATTTT. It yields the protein CASSLGGVQPQHF.

CDR3 in DNA: TGTGCCAGCAGCACCCACAGGGTGGACTATGGCTACACCTTC. This codes for CASSTHRVDYGYTF. The V gene is TRBV5-4, the J gene TRBJ1-2; weak D call: TRBD1 (6 bases). V lost 4 bases and J lost 3, with 13 bases in between. The CDR3 sequence is 14 residues long. Germline V gives CDR1 SGHNT, CDR2 YYREEE (reference sequence).

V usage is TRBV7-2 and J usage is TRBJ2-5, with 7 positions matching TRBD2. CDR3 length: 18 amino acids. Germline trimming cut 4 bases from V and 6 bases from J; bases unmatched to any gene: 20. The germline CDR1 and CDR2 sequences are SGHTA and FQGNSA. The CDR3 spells CASSSILVAAGSRKTQYF. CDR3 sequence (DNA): TGTGCCAGCAGCTCCATACTCGTGGCAGCGGGATCCCGGAAGACCCAGTACTTC.

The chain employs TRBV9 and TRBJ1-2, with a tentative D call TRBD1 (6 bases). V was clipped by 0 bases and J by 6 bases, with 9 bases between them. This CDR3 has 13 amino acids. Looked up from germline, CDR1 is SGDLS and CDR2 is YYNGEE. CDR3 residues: CASSVEPGDGYTF. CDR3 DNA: TGTGCCAGCAGCGTAGAGCCAGGGGATGGCTACACCTTC.

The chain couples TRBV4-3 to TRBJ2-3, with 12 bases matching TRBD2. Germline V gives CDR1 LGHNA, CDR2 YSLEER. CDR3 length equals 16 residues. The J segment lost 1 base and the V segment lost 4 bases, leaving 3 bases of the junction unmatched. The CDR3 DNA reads TGCGCCAGCAGCCCCAGACTAGCGGGAGGCACAGATACGCAGTATTTT. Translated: CASSPRLAGGTDTQYF.

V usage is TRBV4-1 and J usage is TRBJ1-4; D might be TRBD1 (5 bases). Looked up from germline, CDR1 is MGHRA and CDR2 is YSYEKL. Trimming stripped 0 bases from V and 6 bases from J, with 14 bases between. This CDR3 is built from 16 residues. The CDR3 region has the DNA TGCGCCAGCAGCCAAGAGCAGGCAGGGAGGGATGAAAAACTGTTTTTT. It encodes CASSQEQAGRDEKLFF.

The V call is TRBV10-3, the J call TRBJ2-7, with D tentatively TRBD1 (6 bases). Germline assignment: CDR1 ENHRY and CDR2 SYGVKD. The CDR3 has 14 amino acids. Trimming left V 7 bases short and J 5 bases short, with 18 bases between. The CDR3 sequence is CAIKGHGDGNEQYF. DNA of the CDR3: TGTGCCATCAAGGGACACGGGGATGGCAACGAGCAGTACTTC.

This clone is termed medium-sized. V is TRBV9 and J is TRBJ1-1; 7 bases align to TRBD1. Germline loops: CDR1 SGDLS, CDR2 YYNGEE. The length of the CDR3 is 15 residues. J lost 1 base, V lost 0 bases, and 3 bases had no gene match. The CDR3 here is CASSVGSGGNTEAFF. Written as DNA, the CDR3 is TGTGCCAGCAGCGTAGGGTCAGGGGGGAACACTGAAGCTTTCTTT.

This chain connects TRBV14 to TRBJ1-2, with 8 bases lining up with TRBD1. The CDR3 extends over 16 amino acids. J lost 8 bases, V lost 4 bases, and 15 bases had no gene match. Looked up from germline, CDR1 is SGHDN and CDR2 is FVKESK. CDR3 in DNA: TGTGCCAGCAGCCCACAACCTCCCGACAGGGGTAACGGCTACACCTTC. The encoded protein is CASSPQPPDRGNGYTF.

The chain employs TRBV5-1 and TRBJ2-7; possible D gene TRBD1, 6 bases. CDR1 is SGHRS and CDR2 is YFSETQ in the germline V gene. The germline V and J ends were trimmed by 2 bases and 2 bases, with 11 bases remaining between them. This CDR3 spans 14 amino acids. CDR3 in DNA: TGCGCCAGCAGCTTATACCCAGGGGCCTACGAGCAGTACTTC. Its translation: CASSLYPGAYEQYF.

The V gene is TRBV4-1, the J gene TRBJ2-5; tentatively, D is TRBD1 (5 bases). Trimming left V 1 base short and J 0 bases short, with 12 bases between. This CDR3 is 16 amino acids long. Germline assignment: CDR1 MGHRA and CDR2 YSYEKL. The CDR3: CASSQGRGSYQETQYF. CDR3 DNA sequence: TGCGCCAGCAGCCAAGGAAGGGGATCGTACCAAGAGACCCAGTACTTC.

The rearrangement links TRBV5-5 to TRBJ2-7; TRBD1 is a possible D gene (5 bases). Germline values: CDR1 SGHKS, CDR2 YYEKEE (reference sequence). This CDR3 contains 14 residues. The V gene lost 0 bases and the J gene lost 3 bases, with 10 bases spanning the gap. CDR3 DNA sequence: TGTGCCAGCAGCTTGGGACAGACCATCTACGAGCAGTACTTC. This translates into CASSLGQTIYEQYF.

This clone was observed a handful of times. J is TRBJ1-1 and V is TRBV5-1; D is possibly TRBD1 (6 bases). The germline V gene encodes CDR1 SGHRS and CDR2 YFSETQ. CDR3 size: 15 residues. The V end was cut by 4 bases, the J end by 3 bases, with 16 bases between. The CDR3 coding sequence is TGCGCCAGCAGCGACCCGACAGGTTCGTACACTGAAGCTTTCTTT. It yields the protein CASSDPTGSYTEAFF.

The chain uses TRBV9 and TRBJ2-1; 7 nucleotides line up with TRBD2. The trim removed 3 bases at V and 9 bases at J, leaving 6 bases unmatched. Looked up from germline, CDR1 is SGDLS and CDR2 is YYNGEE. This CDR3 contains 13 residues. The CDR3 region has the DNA TGTGCCAGCAGCGGCGGGAGAGCGGGTGAGCAGTTCTTC. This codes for CASSGGRAGEQFF.

The DNA for the CDR3 is TGTGCCAGCAGCTTGGGGGGCCGGTCCCACGGCGGGGAGCTGTTTTTT. Protein: CASSLGGRSHGGELFF. The chain carries TRBV5-4 and TRBJ2-2; weak D call: TRBD1 (5 bases). Germline assignment: CDR1 SGHNT and CDR2 YYREEE (reference sequence). Deletions cut 0 bases from V and 7 bases from J, with 16 bases between. The CDR3 has 16 residues.

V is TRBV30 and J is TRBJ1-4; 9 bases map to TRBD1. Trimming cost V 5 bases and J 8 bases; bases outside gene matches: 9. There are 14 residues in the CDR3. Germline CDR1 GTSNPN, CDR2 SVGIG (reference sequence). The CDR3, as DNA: TGTGCCTGGGCCGGACAGGGGACGGGCGAAAAACTGTTTTTT. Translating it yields CAWAGQGTGEKLFF. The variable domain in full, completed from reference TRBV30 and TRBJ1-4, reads SQTIHQWPATLVQPVGSPLSLECTVEGTSNPNLYWYRQAAGRGLQLLFYSVGIGQISSEVPQNLSASRPQDRQFILSSKKLLLSDSGFYLCAWAGQGTGEKLFFGSGTQLSVL.

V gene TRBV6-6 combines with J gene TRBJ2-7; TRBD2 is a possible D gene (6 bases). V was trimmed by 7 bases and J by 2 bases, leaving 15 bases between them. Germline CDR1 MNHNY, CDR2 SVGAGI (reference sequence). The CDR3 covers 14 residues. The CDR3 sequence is CASTRGESAYEQYF. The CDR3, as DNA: TGTGCCAGCACCCGCGGGGAGTCCGCCTACGAGCAGTACTTC.

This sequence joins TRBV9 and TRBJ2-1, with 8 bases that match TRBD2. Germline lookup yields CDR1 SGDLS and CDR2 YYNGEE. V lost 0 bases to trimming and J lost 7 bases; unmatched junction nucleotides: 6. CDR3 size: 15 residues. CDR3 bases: TGTGCCAGCAGCGTAGGGTTCGGGACTAGAAATGAGCAGTTCTTC. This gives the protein CASSVGFGTRNEQFF.